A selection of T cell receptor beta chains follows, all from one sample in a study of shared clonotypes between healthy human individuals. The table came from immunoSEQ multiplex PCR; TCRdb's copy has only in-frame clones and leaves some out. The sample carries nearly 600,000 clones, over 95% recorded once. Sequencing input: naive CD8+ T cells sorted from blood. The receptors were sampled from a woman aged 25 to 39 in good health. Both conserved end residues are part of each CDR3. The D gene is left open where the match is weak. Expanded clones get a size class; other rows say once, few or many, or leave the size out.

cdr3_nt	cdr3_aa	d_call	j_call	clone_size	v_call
TGTGCCAGCACTGGGGGGGAGTACGAGCAGTACTTC	CASTGGEYEQYF	TRBD2	TRBJ2-7	NA	TRBV28
TGTGCCAGCAGCTTAGAGGGGGGCAGCACAGATACGCAGTATTTT	CASSLEGGSTDTQYF	NA	TRBJ2-3	NA	TRBV7-2
TGTGCCAGCAGTTTATCCGGGGGAGTCTACAATGAGCAGTTCTTC	CASSLSGGVYNEQFF	NA	TRBJ2-1	NA	TRBV27
TGTGCCAGTAGTATAGGGACAGGGGTGAGAGAGACCCAGTACTTC	CASSIGTGVRETQYF	TRBD1	TRBJ2-5	NA	TRBV19
TGCGGGAAGGGAGGCAATATAGGCTACACCTTC	CGKGGNIGYTF	NA	TRBJ1-2	NA	TRBV20-1
TGTGCCAGCACCTTAGGAGGGTACTCCTACGAGCAGTACTTC	CASTLGGYSYEQYF	NA	TRBJ2-7	NA	TRBV7-9
TGTGCCAGCACCCTGGACCAATTCTATGGCTACACCTTC	CASTLDQFYGYTF	NA	TRBJ1-2	NA	TRBV28
TGTGTCAGCAGCTATACGGCGGTTGGAAACACCATATATTTT	CVSSYTAVGNTIYF	NA	TRBJ1-3	NA	TRBV5-6
TGTGCCAGCACCACCGGGGCAGGGGGAGGCACAGATACGCAGTATTTT	CASTTGAGGGTDTQYF	TRBD1	TRBJ2-3	NA	TRBV27
TGTGCCAGCAGTTACCTCCCGTTAAATCAAGAGACCCAGTACTTC	CASSYLPLNQETQYF	NA	TRBJ2-5	NA	TRBV6-5
TGTGCCAGTAGATCTAGCGGGACCCACTACGAGCAGTACTTC	CASRSSGTHYEQYF	TRBD2	TRBJ2-7	NA	TRBV19
TGTGCCAGCAGTGCTAAGGGGGTCTCTGGGGCCAACGTCCTGACTTTC	CASSAKGVSGANVLTF	NA	TRBJ2-6	NA	TRBV27
TGTGCCAGCAGTTTATCTGGGCGGTTGACCTACGAGCAGTACTTC	CASSLSGRLTYEQYF	NA	TRBJ2-7	NA	TRBV27
TGTGCCAGCAGCGAAACTCAGCTTAGACGGCGGGACCCCCATGAGCAGTTCTTC	CASSETQLRRRDPHEQFF	NA	TRBJ2-1	NA	TRBV7-9
TGTGCCAGCAGTTTACGGGGCACCTACATCTCCAATGAGCAGTTCTTC	CASSLRGTYISNEQFF	NA	TRBJ2-1	NA	TRBV28
TGTGCCAGCAGCCCCCGGAGTCGTGAGCAGTTCTTC	CASSPRSREQFF	NA	TRBJ2-1	NA	TRBV9
TGTGCCAGCAGTTATCACCCCTGGGACAGTGCACTTGTTCTTCGGTACGAGCAGTACTTC	CASSYHPWDSALVLRYEQYF	TRBD1	TRBJ2-7	NA	TRBV6-9
TGCAGCGTTGAGGGCCTAAGAGCAGATACGCAGTATTTT	CSVEGLRADTQYF	NA	TRBJ2-3	NA	TRBV29-1
TGTGCCTGGAGTGTGGTAGTTGGGCGGGTCTTC	CAWSVVVGRVF	NA	TRBJ1-2	NA	TRBV30
TGTGCCAGCAGTGAAGGTTACGACCGCGCCTACGAGCAGTACTTC	CASSEGYDRAYEQYF	NA	TRBJ2-7	NA	TRBV6-1
TGTGCCAGCAGTTTCGGTTCGCAGCACAATGAGCAGTTCTTC	CASSFGSQHNEQFF	NA	TRBJ2-1	NA	TRBV27
TGTGCCAGCAGCCAAGAAGGCCAGTACTACGAGCAGTACTTC	CASSQEGQYYEQYF	NA	TRBJ2-7	NA	TRBV14
TGTGCCAGCAGCCCGGACGGTCTTTATGGCTACACCTTC	CASSPDGLYGYTF	NA	TRBJ1-2	NA	TRBV7-8
TGTGCCAGCAGCTTACGGTCTAGCGGGACCTACGAGCAGTACTTC	CASSLRSSGTYEQYF	TRBD2	TRBJ2-7	NA	TRBV13
TGCGCCAGCAGCTTGGATCAGGTTAGCTCTGGAAACACCATATATTTT	CASSLDQVSSGNTIYF	NA	TRBJ1-3	NA	TRBV5-1
TGCGCCAGCAGTGAGTCCCTCGGGACCGCCTATGGGACAGATACGCAGTATTTT	CASSESLGTAYGTDTQYF	NA	TRBJ2-3	NA	TRBV10-1
TGCGCCAGCAGCCAAGTCTTTTCCTACGAGCAGTACTTC	CASSQVFSYEQYF	NA	TRBJ2-7	NA	TRBV4-1
TGTGCCAGCAGCCCAATGACTCCGGCCTACGAGCAGTACTTC	CASSPMTPAYEQYF	NA	TRBJ2-7	NA	TRBV5-6
TGTGCCAGCAGTCCGGGGACAGCATACAATGAGCAGTTCTTC	CASSPGTAYNEQFF	TRBD1	TRBJ2-1	NA	TRBV27
TGTGCCAGCAGCCAAGACCGGGGGAGGATTCGGGCGCTCGACACCATATATTTT	CASSQDRGRIRALDTIYF	NA	TRBJ1-3	NA	TRBV4-2
TGTGCCAGCAGTTTAGGAACAGGGGGCTTGTTTCAGCCCCAGCATTTT	CASSLGTGGLFQPQHF	TRBD1	TRBJ1-5	NA	TRBV27
TGTGCCAGCACCCCGGGACAGGGGACCTACGAGCAGTACTTC	CASTPGQGTYEQYF	TRBD1	TRBJ2-7	NA	TRBV27
TGTGCCAGCAGTTTAAGTCCGGGAGCGACTGAAGCTTTCTTT	CASSLSPGATEAFF	NA	TRBJ1-1	NA	TRBV27
TGTGCCAGCAGTTACTCTAGCGGGAGGATCACCTACGAGCAGTACTTC	CASSYSSGRITYEQYF	TRBD2	TRBJ2-7	NA	TRBV6-5
TGCGCCAGCAGCCCAACCGTAGACAGGATTTATGGCTACACCTTC	CASSPTVDRIYGYTF	NA	TRBJ1-2	NA	TRBV5-1
TGTGCCAGCAGCCCCGAACCTCCCGGAATCACAGATACGCAGTATTTT	CASSPEPPGITDTQYF	NA	TRBJ2-3	NA	TRBV7-2
TGCAGCGTTGAGGGCGGGATGCGCACAGATACGCAGTATTTT	CSVEGGMRTDTQYF	NA	TRBJ2-3	NA	TRBV29-1
TGTGCCAGCAGTCTTCAGGGGGTACAGAACACTGAAGCTTTCTTT	CASSLQGVQNTEAFF	TRBD1	TRBJ1-1	NA	TRBV27
TGTGCCAGCAGGGGGGGCGGACTAGCGGGAATAGATACGCAGTATTTT	CASRGGGLAGIDTQYF	TRBD2	TRBJ2-3	NA	TRBV5-4
TGTGCCAGCAGTTTTAGGGCGGGGGACAGGGAGTTGGGGGAGCAGTACTTC	CASSFRAGDRELGEQYF	TRBD1	TRBJ2-7	NA	TRBV27
TGCGCCAGCAGCGGGACTAGCACAGATACGCAGTATTTT	CASSGTSTDTQYF	NA	TRBJ2-3	NA	TRBV10-1
TGTGCCAGCAGCCAATCGATTCTAGCGGGAGAGCGGCGGGAGCTGTTTTTT	CASSQSILAGERRELFF	TRBD2	TRBJ2-2	once	TRBV16
TGTGCCAGCAGCCGCACTTATCAGGGTACCGACACTGAAGCTTTCTTT	CASSRTYQGTDTEAFF	NA	TRBJ1-1	NA	TRBV5-6
TGTGCCAGCAGCTCGCGGGTTAGGACTAGCGGAACCGGGGAGCTGTTTTTT	CASSSRVRTSGTGELFF	TRBD2	TRBJ2-2	once	TRBV7-2